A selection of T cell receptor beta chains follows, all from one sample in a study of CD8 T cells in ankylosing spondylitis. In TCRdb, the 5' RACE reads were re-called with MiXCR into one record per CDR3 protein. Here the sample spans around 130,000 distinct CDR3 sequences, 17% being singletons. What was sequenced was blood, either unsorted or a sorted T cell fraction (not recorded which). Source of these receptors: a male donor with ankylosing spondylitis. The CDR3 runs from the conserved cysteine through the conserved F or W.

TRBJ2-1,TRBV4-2,CASAHLAGARNEQFF
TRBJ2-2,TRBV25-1,CASRVKDTGELFF
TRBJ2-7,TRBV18,CASSVGLSYEQYF
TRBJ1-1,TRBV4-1,CASSQAPPPMNTEAFF
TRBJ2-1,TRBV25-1,CASSDVAESYNEQFF
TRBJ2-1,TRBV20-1,CSARSRDFVGEQFF
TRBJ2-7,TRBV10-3,CAISEQGTYYEQYF
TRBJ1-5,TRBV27,CASSFAGAYNQPQHF
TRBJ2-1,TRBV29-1,CSVEGTPSSYNEQFF
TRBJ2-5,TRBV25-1,CASSEEGTQYF
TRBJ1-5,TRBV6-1,CASSVTVQNQPQHF
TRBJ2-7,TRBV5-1,CASSLVATRSYEQYF
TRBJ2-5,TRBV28,CASSTSRGTPETQYF
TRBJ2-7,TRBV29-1,CSVGRDNIYEQYF
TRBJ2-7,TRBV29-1,CSVVGTLPYEQYF
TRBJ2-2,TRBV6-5,CASSFTGASELFF
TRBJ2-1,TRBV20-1,CSARDGTWEQFF
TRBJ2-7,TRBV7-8,CASSLGGDRSYEQYF
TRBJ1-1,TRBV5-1,CASSEVGEGNTEAFF
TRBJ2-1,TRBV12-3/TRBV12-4,CASSLGHIDYNEQFF
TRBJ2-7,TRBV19,CASSILLSGEGYEQYF
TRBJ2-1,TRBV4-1,CASSQTTSGSFHEQFF
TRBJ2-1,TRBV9,CASSGGVASYNEQFF
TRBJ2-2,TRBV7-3,CASSGLAGPGELFF
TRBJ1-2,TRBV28,CASSPGPNRDAYGYTF
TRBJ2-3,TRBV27,CASTGDTQYF
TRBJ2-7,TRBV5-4,CASSFSERGAYEQYF
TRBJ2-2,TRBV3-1,CASSRPGLAGESGELFF
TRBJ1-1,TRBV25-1,CASSEYLALGTEAFF
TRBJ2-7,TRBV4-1,CASSRGQGAVYEQYF
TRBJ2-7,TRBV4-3,CASSQGEEASYEQYF
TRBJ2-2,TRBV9,CASSVSFDGPNTGELFF
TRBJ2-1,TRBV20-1,CSAIHPSGSIGGEQFF
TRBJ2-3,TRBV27,CASSLFPTGGSDTQYF
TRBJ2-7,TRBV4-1,CASSQSTALSYEQYF
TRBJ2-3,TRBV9,CASSVWDRGGDTQYF
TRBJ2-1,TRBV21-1,CASNGTEQFF
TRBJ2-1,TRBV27,CASSLQGGDNEQFF
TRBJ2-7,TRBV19,CASSMADTYEQYF
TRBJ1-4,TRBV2,CASSDPGQANEKLFF
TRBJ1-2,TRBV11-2,CASNRLREAYGYTF
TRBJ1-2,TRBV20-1,CSARQGTNYGYTF
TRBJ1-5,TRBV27,CASSTGVQPQHF
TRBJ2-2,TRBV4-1,CASSTANTGELFF
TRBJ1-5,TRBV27,CASSPGHPYSDQPQHF
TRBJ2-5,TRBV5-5,CASSLERPGALQETQYF